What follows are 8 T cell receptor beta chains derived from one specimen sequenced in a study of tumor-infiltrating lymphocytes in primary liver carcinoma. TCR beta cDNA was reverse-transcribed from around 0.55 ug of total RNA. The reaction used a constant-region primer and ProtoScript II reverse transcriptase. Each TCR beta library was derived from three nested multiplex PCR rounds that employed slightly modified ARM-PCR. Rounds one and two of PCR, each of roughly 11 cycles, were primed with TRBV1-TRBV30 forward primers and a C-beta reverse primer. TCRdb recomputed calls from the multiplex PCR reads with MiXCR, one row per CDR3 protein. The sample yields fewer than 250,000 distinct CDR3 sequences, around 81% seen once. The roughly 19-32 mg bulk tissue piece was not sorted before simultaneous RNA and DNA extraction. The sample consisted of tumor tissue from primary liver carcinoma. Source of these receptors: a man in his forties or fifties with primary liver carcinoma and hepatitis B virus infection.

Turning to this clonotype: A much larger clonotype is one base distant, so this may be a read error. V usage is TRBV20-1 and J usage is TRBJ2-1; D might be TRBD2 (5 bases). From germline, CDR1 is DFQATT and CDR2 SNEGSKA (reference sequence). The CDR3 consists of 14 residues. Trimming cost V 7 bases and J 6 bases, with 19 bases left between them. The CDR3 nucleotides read TGCAGTGTTAGCGCGATGACTGGACGCAATGAGCAGTTCTTC. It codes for CSVSAMTGRNEQFF.

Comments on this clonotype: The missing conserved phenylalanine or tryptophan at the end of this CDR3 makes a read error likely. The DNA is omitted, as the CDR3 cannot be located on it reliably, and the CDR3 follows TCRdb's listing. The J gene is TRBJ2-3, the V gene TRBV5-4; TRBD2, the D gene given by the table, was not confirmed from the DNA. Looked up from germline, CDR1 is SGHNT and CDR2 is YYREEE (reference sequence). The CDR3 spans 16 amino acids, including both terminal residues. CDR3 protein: CASSLLAGGPTDTQYS.

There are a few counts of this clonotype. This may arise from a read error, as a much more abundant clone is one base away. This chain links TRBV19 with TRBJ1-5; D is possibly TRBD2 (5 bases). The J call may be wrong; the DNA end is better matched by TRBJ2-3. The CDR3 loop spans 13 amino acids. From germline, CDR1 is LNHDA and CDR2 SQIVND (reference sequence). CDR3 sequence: CATRRSVNQPQYF. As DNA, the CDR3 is TGTGCCACCCGGAGGTCGGTTAATCAGCCCCAGTATTTT.

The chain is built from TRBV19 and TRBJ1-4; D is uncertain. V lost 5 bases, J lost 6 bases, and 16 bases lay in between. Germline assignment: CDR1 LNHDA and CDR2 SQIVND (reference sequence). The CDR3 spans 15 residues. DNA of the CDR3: TGTGCCAGTAGTCTCCAACATAGGGTGGATGAAAAACTGTTTTTT. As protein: CASSLQHRVDEKLFF.

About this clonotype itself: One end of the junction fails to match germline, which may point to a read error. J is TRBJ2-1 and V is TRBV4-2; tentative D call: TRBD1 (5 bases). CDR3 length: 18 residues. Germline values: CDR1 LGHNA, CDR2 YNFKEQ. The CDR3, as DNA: TGTACCAGCAGCCAAGATTGGAGTACAGGCAGAGTCTACAATGAGCAGTTCTTC. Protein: CTSSQDWSTGRVYNEQFF.

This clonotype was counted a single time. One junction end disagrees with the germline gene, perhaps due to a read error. Here the CDR3 reads CASGVIGSYEQYF. The CDR3 DNA follows: TGTGCCAGCGGCGTTATCGGGAGCTACGAACAGTACTTC. V is TRBV4-2 and J is TRBJ2-7; tentatively, D is TRBD2 (6 bases). The CDR3 sequence is 13 residues long. Germline V gives CDR1 LGHNA, CDR2 YNFKEQ.

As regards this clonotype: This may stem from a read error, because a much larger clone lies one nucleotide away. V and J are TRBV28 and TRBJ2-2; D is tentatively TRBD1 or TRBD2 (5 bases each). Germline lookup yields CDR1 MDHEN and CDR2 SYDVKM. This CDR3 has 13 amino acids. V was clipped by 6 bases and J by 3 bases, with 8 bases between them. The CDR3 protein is CASRRGDTGELFF. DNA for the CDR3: TGTGCCAGCAGAAGAGGGGACACCGGGGAGCTGTTTTTT.

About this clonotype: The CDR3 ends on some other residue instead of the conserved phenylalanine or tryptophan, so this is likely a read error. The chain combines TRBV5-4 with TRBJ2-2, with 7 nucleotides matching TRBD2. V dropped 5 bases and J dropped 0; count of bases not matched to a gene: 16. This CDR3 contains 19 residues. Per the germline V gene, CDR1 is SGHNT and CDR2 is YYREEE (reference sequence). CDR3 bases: TGTGCCAGCAGTGATCCGGGAGTAGCGGGTTTCGCGAACACCGGGGAGCTGTTTTTA. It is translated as CASSDPGVAGFANTGELFL.